This TCR beta chain originates from a study of T cells in women clearing cervical HPV infection. A word on this clone: An end of the junction does not agree with germline; a read error may underlie this. The read falls 3 residues short of the CDR3 end, and the missing part is taken from the germline J gene.

The CDR3 extends over 15 amino acids. Germline V CDR1 and CDR2: SGHTA, FQGNSA. Sequenced by immunoSEQ multiplex PCR; TCRdb stores in-frame clones only, minus some. Recorded for this sample: more than 25,000 clones. The chain has TRBV7-2 and TRBJ2-7, with 8 bases matching TRBD2. The TCR was taken from a woman aged 18-69 years with a cervical HPV16 infection that either progressed to CIN3+ or cleared (not recorded which). Sequencing was carried out using blood buffy coat. Incomplete CDR3 DNA: TGTGCCAGCACCTTAGGGCCTAGCGGGTCCTACGAG. As protein: CASTLGPSGSYE. The complete CDR3 reads CASTLGPSGSYEQYF.